Described below is a single T cell receptor beta chain sequence and its context. Its antigen is unidentified. This sample is drawn from a study of cytomegalovirus exposure and HLA in healthy donors. In the study overall: Approximately 200 million T cells yielded 117 million unique TCR beta sequences in earlier analysis.

PCR used 60 Vbeta primers and 13 Jbeta primers. The data were produced by immunoSEQ multiplex PCR, yet TCRdb's version contains in-frame clones alone and is incomplete. The data hold 130,000 or so clones, with 70% to 85% observed a single time. This CDR3 is built from 14 residues. In germline, CDR1 is SGHDT, CDR2 YYEEEE. Trimming left V 2 bases short and J 7 bases short, with 12 bases between. Study conclusions and caveats: With later analysis, a missense DCLRE1C variant became linked to TCR beta V- and J-gene trimming. While the bulk of TCR sequences proved rare, some public TCRs turned up in many donors. It was likely that a cluster of highly shared sequence variants was a sequencing artifact.

Material: PBMCs. The receptor's source is a woman in her forties in good health and CMV-seronegative. The chain is built from TRBV5-6 and TRBJ1-4; unclear D gene. Written as DNA, the CDR3 is TGTGCCAGCAGCTTCAGTCGGGGATTTGAAAAACTGTTTTTT. Its protein product is CASSFSRGFEKLFF.